The next 10 T cell receptor beta chains were all read from a single sample in a study of identical twins. Using its own MiXCR run on the 5' RACE reads, TCRdb lists one record per CDR3 protein. Found here are some 330,000 distinct CDR3 sequences, approximately 10% of them singletons; the top ten hold 8.5% to 10%. Sequencing used naive T cells sorted from blood. The source is a woman aged 45-65 years in good health.

The chain has TRBV6-2 or TRBV6-3 and TRBJ2-5; possible D gene TRBD2, 5 bases. This CDR3 has 14 amino acids. V lost 5 bases to trimming and J lost 2 bases, with 12 bases between them. Germline CDR1 MNHEY, CDR2 SVGEGT. The CDR3 loop is CASSAAGIQETQYF. The DNA of the CDR3 is TGTGCCAGCAGTGCCGCCGGGATACAAGAGACCCAGTACTTC.

Concerning this clonotype itself: A read error may be the cause here, since a much bigger clone is one base away. This sequence joins TRBV27 and TRBJ2-1, with 8 nucleotides matching TRBD2. The germline CDR1 and CDR2 sequences are MNHEY and SMNVEV (reference sequence). CDR3 length equals 14 residues. The CDR3 DNA reads as TGTGCCAGCAGCCACCTCAGCGGGAGCAATAAGCAGTTCTTC. It codes for CASSHLSGSNKQFF.

This clonotype appeared a few times. The genes are TRBV6-1 and TRBJ2-3, with 8 nucleotides matching TRBD2. This CDR3 spans 14 amino acids. Trimming at V came to 8 bases and at J to 0 bases, leaving 4 bases not matched to a gene. The germline V gene has CDR1 MNHNS and CDR2 SASEGT. The CDR3 sequence: CASLSSGSTDTQYF. The CDR3 coding sequence is TGTGCCAGCCTCTCTAGCGGGAGCACAGATACGCAGTATTTT.

The chain carries TRBV7-9 and TRBJ2-1; 10 bases are a match to TRBD2. With V trimmed by 2 bases and J by 4 bases, 2 bases remained unmatched. Per the germline V gene, CDR1 is SEHNR and CDR2 is FQNEAQ (reference sequence). This CDR3 comprises 15 residues. The DNA of the CDR3 is TGTGCCAGCAGCTTACCGGGACTAGCGTACAATGAGCAGTTCTTC. Protein: CASSLPGLAYNEQFF. Full variable domain (rest looked up from reference TRBV7-9 and TRBJ2-1): DTGVSQNPRHKITKRGQNVTFRCDPISEHNRLYWYRQTLGQGPEFLTYFQNEAQLEKSRLLSDRFSAERPKGSFSTLEIQRTEQGDSAMYLCASSLPGLAYNEQFFGPGTRLTVL.

V usage is TRBV5-1 and J usage is TRBJ2-1; 9 positions agree with TRBD1. This CDR3 contains 13 residues. Germline values: CDR1 SGHRS, CDR2 YFSETQ. The V and J ends lost 0 bases and 8 bases, in that order; junction bases with no gene match: 0. This chain's CDR3 is CASSLGQGDEQFF. The CDR3 DNA reads as TGCGCCAGCAGCTTGGGACAGGGGGATGAGCAGTTCTTC. The full variable domain, completed using reference TRBV5-1 and TRBJ2-1, is KAGVTQTPRYLIKTRGQQVTLSCSPISGHRSVSWYQQTPGQGLQFLFEYFSETQRNKGNFPGRFSGRQFSNSRSEMNVSTLELGDSALYLCASSLGQGDEQFFGPGTRLTVL.

This clonotype was counted a few times. CDR3 amino acids: CASSEWGNYGYTF. CDR3 nucleotides: TGTGCCAGCAGTGAATGGGGGAACTATGGCTACACCTTC. The rearrangement links TRBV2 to TRBJ1-2; tentatively, D is TRBD1 (5 bases). The CDR3 runs 13 residues. CDR1 SNHLY and CDR2 FYNNEI come from the germline V gene. The V gene lost 2 bases and the J gene lost 2 bases, with 6 bases spanning the gap.

This clonotype has more than one count but fewer than ten. V and J are TRBV27 and TRBJ2-1; 10 bases fit TRBD1. J lost 4 bases, V lost 7 bases, and 4 bases had no gene match. Germline V CDR1 and CDR2: MNHEY, SMNVEV (reference sequence). The CDR3 is 14 amino acids. CDR3 sequence: CASIRTGGYNEQFF. CDR3 in DNA: TGTGCCAGCATTAGGACAGGGGGGTACAATGAGCAGTTCTTC.

There are many counts of this clonotype. The chain employs TRBV4-1 and TRBJ2-7; D gene unclear. The CDR3 contains 14 residues. Germline V lookup: CDR1 MGHRA, CDR2 YSYEKL. Trimming left V 0 bases short and J 3 bases short, with 9 bases between. CDR3 DNA: TGCGCCAGCAGCCAAGAGGCCTGGGGCTACGAGCAGTACTTC. This gives the protein CASSQEAWGYEQYF.

This clonotype occurred many times. The rearrangement uses TRBV15 and TRBJ2-2; D remains unclear. CDR3 length: 12 residues. Trimming left V 3 bases short and J 11 bases short, with 10 bases between. The germline V gene has CDR1 LNHNV and CDR2 YYDKDF (reference sequence). CDR3 sequence reads: CATSSHLGELFF. CDR3 nucleotide sequence: TGTGCCACCAGCAGTCACCTAGGAGAGCTGTTTTTT.

This clonotype was seen a few times. This chain uses TRBV12-3 or TRBV12-4 with TRBJ2-2; D not resolved. This CDR3 contains 13 residues. Trimming removed 4 bases at V and 7 bases at J, with 10 bases between. CDR3 sequence (DNA): TGTGCCAGCAGTTGGCTAAAGAACGGGGAGCTGTTTTTT. Amino acids: CASSWLKNGELFF.